The T cell receptor beta chain described here comes from a study of shared clonotypes between healthy human individuals. Study overall: The plates for each donor numbered three CD4 naive, three CD4 memory, two CD8 naive and one CD8 memory.

Trimming took off 11 bases at V and 4 bases at J, with 25 bases between the two ends. The germline V gene has CDR1 SEHNR and CDR2 FQNEAQ (reference sequence). This CDR3 region has 16 residues. Turning to this clone: Its specificity is not known.

Notes on the study in general: What naive subsets generally showed was a larger estimated richness than memory subsets showed. An anticipated effect of sequencing depth on clonotype sharing among donors was recognized. Sharing across four donors was highest in naive CD4 (approximately 5%) and lowest in memory CD8 (0.4%).

Produced via immunoSEQ multiplex PCR; TCRdb's table is partial and in-frame only. The data show 2 million to 2.5 million clones, 90% to 95% seen once. J is TRBJ2-3 and V is TRBV7-9, with D tentatively TRBD1 (6 bases). Sequenced: naive CD4+ T cells from PBMCs. The subset denotes: CD45RA+ positively selected. This receptor was identified in a man between 18 and 29 years old in good health. Some clones in this sample may be carry-over from other donors' samples. Here the CDR3 DNA reads TGTGCCGTAGGCAACTACAGGGCCTCTTACTCAGATACGCAGTATTTT. Protein sequence: CAVGNYRASYSDTQYF.